Listed here are 2 T cell receptor beta chains from one sample, sequenced in a study of CD8+CD57+ T cells in acquired aplastic anemia (dated by TCRdb to between 2017 and 2018). Flow cytometry had shown CD8+CD57+ cell expansion in the patients selected for sequencing. Sequencing was carried out with an Illumina HiSeq 2000. Genomic DNA served as template for TCR beta VDJ combination and CDR3 sequence profiling. TCRdb handled the public reads itself, with Q25 trimming in fastp and clone calling in MiXCR, and kept productive beta chains. Every entry covers one CDR3 protein and lists the most common genes and DNA from its rows. The sample includes 150,000 to 200,000 distinct CDR3 sequences, with roughly 50% observed a single time. Jointly, the top ten make up about 1.8% of the sample. Sequencing input: sorted CD4+, CD8+, or CD8+CD57+ T cells (not recorded which) from PBMCs. The receptor set was obtained from a human donor with aplastic anemia.

V is TRBV7-8 and J is TRBJ1-2; possible D gene TRBD1, 5 bases. The CDR3 contains 12 residues. The V end lost 7 bases, the J end lost 8 bases, and 14 bases lay between the germline ends. CDR1 and CDR2 (germline): SGHVS, FQNEAQ. The CDR3 reads CASTIGGGGYTF. The CDR3 DNA follows: TGTGCCAGCACCATTGGGGGGGGAGGCTACACCTTC.

The rearrangement joins TRBV6-1 to TRBJ1-4, with D perhaps matching TRBD1 (6 bases). V gave up 6 bases and J gave up 0 bases, with 17 bases separating them. The germline V gene has CDR1 MNHNS and CDR2 SASEGT. The CDR3 length is 17 residues. CDR3 residues: CASRTLQGRATNEKLFF. DNA for the CDR3: TGTGCCAGCAGGACTTTACAGGGAAGAGCAACTAATGAAAAACTGTTTTTT.